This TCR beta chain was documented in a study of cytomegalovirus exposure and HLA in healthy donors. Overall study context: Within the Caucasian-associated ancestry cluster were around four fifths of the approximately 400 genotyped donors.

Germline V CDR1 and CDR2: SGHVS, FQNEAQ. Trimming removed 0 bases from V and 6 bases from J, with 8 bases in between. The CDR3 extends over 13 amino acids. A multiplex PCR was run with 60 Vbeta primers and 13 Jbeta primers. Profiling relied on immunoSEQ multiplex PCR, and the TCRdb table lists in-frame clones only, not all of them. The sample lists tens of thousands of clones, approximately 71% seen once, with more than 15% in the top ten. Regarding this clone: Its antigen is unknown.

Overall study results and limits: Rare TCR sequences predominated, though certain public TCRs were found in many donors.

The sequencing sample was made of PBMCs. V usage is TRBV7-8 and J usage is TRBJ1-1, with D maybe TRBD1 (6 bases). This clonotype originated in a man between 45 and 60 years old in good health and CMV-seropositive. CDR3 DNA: TGTGCCAGCAGCTTAGCCTACAGGGCTGAAGCTTTCTTT. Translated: CASSLAYRAEAFF.